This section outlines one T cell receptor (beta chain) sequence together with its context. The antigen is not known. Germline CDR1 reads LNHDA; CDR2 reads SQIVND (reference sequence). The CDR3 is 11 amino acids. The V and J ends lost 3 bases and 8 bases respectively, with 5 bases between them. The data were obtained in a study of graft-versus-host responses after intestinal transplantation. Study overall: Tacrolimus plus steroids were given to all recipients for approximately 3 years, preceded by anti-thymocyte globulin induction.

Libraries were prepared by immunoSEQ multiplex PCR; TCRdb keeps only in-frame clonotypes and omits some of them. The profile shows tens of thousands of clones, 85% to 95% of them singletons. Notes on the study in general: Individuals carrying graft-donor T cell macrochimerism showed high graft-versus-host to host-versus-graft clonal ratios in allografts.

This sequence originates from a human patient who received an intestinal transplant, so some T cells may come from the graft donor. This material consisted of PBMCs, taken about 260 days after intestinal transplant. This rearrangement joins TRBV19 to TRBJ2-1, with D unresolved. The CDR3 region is CASSIRDEQFF. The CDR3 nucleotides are TGTGCCAGTAGTATCCGGGATGAGCAGTTCTTC.